The rows below give T cell receptor beta chains drawn from one sample of a study of blood T cell repertoires in COVID-19. The repertoire was sequenced with immunoSEQ multiplex PCR; TCRdb's copy has only in-frame clones and lacks some. In the table there are roughly 100,000 clones, approximately 91% of which are singletons. Sequencing used peripheral blood. The receptors derive from a man aged 50-60 years with acute or convalescent COVID-19. The conserved cysteine and the conserved F or W are not part of the CDR3 here. Fields, in order: CDR3 protein, V gene, J gene.

ASSPGTGSTDTQY	TRBV14	TRBJ2-3
ATSTGAGELF	TRBV10-3	TRBJ2-2
AWMGGLAGGSTGELF	TRBV30	TRBJ2-2
ATSSGGGQSPLH	TRBV15	TRBJ1-6
ASSIEPNQPQH	TRBV6-5	TRBJ1-5
ASSRSEDNIPQPQH	TRBV5-8	TRBJ1-5
RFSDYGYT	TRBV20-1	TRBJ1-2
ASRSPPAGNQPQH	TRBV12-2	TRBJ1-5
ASSLAGGTGAKNTGELF	TRBV7-2	TRBJ2-2
ASTVLAGDNEQF	TRBV6-5	TRBJ2-1
ASSESDFGAKNIQY	TRBV25-1	TRBJ2-4
ASSLAIPGHPSYEQY	TRBV5-4	TRBJ2-7
ASSEGASTEAF	TRBV7-9	TRBJ1-1
ASSDSLGYAGTYYGYT	TRBV6-1	TRBJ1-2
ASSSGWGYGYT	TRBV6-6	TRBJ1-2
ASSVGQGGSGDTQY	TRBV9	TRBJ2-3
ATSLGRWETQY	TRBV24-1	TRBJ2-5
ASSPLMGKNTEAF	TRBV3-1/TRBV3-2	TRBJ1-1
ASSLRGGRDGYT	TRBV3-1/TRBV3-2	TRBJ1-2
ASLSTQGGGEKLF	TRBV2	TRBJ1-4
ASSQDLADYGYT	TRBV4-2	TRBJ1-2
ASSVGLGFEAF	TRBV5-5	TRBJ1-1
ASSQGQGTNYGYT	TRBV5-5	TRBJ1-2